This T cell receptor (beta chain) is drawn from a study of radiation and T cells in renal cell carcinoma. Study-wide background: Nephrectomy followed 15 Gy stereotactic body radiation by 4 weeks.

This CDR3 is built from 14 residues. Germline V CDR1 and CDR2: SGHRS, YFSETQ. The trim removed 4 bases at V and 6 bases at J, leaving 2 bases unmatched. Some clones are missing from TCRdb's copy, which holds only in-frame ones; the method was immunoSEQ multiplex PCR. The table records tens of thousands of clones, over 75% of them present only once. As for time point: baseline pretreatment blood. This sample's treatment: 15 Gy SBRT to primary tumor, nephrectomy 4 weeks later. Clear cell pathology was present in this patient's renal cell carcinoma. The TCR was taken from a man aged 60-69 years with renal cell carcinoma. Sequenced material: blood, taken from a patient whose treatment included radiotherapy and nephrectomy. This chain uses TRBV5-1 with TRBJ2-1, with 12 bases identical to TRBD2. CDR3 residues: CASSKTSGGNEQFF. CDR3 sequence (DNA): TGCGCCAGCAGCAAGACTAGCGGGGGCAATGAGCAGTTCTTC.